This T cell receptor beta chain was sequenced in a study of OX40 agonist ivuxolimab in advanced cancers. Study information: While on treatment, patients had intravenous ivuxolimab at 0.01 to 10 mg/kg every 2 weeks. In three patients, partial responses were observed, one with hepatocellular carcinoma and two with cutaneous melanoma.

Sequencing was performed with immunoSEQ multiplex PCR; in TCRdb, only in-frame clones are kept and a portion is missing. The sample has tens of thousands of clones; 91% are singletons. The germline V gene encodes CDR1 SNHLY and CDR2 FYNNEI. The CDR3 runs 10 residues. V was trimmed by 10 bases and J by 0 bases, leaving 3 bases between them. The rearrangement uses TRBV2 and TRBJ1-1, with D unclear. The material sequenced was CD4+ or CD8+ T cells sorted from blood, taken in a trial of the OX40 agonist ivuxolimab. This clonotype was obtained from an adult with an advanced solid tumor such as melanoma, head and neck, liver or kidney cancer. CDR3 nucleotides: TGTGCCATCCTGAACACTGAAGCTTTCTTT. Amino acid sequence: CAILNTEAFF.